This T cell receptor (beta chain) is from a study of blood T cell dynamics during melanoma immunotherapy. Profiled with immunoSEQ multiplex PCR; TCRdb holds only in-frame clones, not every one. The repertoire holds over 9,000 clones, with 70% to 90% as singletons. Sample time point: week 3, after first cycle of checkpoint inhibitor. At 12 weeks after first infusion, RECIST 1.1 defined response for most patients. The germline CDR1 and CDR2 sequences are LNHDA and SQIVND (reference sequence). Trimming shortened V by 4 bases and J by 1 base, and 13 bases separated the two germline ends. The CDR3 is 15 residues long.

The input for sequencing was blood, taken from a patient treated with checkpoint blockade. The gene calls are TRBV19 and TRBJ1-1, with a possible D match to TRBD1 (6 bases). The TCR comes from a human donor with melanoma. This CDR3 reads CASSNGGTQNTEAFF. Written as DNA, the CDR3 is TGTGCCAGTAGTAACGGGGGGACACAGAACACTGAAGCTTTCTTT.